The table lists the clone carrying this T cell receptor (beta chain) with a few counts. Its matching antigen is unknown. TCRB transcripts that were expressed got sequenced, as all of the isolated RNA had been reverse transcribed. TCRdb's table, derived via immunoSEQ multiplex PCR, lists solely in-frame clones and lacks some. The sample has 640,000 or so clones; over 10% are singletons. This sample was included in a study of beta chain features in type 1 diabetes. Overall study findings and caveats: Across all four CD4+ subsets, people with type 1 diabetes showed modestly shorter TCRB CDR3s. Any HLA effect on TCRB rearrangement was left unresolved by small sub-analyses.

The TCR originated in a man aged 18 to 35 with type 1 diabetes. Sequenced: naive CD4+ T cells from blood.

CDR3 DNA sequence: TGCGCCAGCAGCTACCAGGAGGCCGGGGAGCTGTTTTTT. This encodes CASSYQEAGELFF. The rearrangement joins TRBV5-1 to TRBJ2-2; TRBD2 might be the D (5 bases). Germline CDR1 SGHRS, CDR2 YFSETQ. This CDR3 is built from 13 residues. Trimming left V 3 bases short and J 6 bases short, with 9 bases between. Using reference TRBV5-1 and TRBJ2-2 for the parts outside the CDR3, the full variable domain is KAGVTQTPRYLIKTRGQQVTLSCSPISGHRSVSWYQQTPGQGLQFLFEYFSETQRNKGNFPGRFSGRQFSNSRSEMNVSTLELGDSALYLCASSYQEAGELFFGEGSRLTVL.